This entry lists 12 T cell receptor beta chains sequenced from one sample in a study of blood T cell repertoires in COVID-19. Some clones are missing from TCRdb's copy, which holds only in-frame ones; the method was immunoSEQ multiplex PCR. The sample yields approximately 82,000 clones, about 83% seen once. The material sequenced was peripheral blood. Source of these receptors: a woman aged 55-75 years with acute or convalescent COVID-19.

This rearrangement joins TRBV4-2 to TRBJ2-3, with TRBD2 matching over 9 bases. The CDR3 totals 16 residues. V lost 0 bases and J lost 3; bases outside the gene matches: 4. Germline V lookup: CDR1 LGHNA, CDR2 YNFKEQ. DNA of the CDR3: TGTGCCAGCAGCCAAGACCCTAGCGGGGCAACAGATACGCAGTATTTT. It is translated as CASSQDPSGATDTQYF.

The V call is TRBV7-9, the J call TRBJ2-3, with D perhaps matching TRBD2 (6 bases). V lost 2 bases to trimming and J lost 2 bases, with 11 bases between them. The CDR3 has 15 amino acids. CDR1 and CDR2 (germline): SEHNR, FQNEAQ (reference sequence). CDR3 sequence: CASSLMSGPTDTQYF. In nucleotides, the CDR3 is TGTGCCAGCAGCTTAATGAGCGGGCCCACAGATACGCAGTATTTT.

This chain uses TRBV3-1 (or the pseudogene TRBV3-2) with TRBJ2-1; D is perhaps TRBD2 (6 bases). CDR3 size: 16 residues. The V end lost 2 bases, the J end lost 0 bases, and 11 bases lay between the germline ends. The germline V gene encodes CDR1 LGHDT and CDR2 YNNKEL (reference sequence). CDR3 sequence reads: CASSQFGGSSYNEQFF. The CDR3 nucleotides read TGTGCCAGCAGCCAATTCGGAGGGAGCTCCTACAATGAGCAGTTCTTC.

The CDR3 region has the DNA TGTGCCAGCTCGGGTTCCGTCGGGGGCTCCTACAATGAGCAGTTCTTC. Encoded protein: CASSGSVGGSYNEQFF. V gene TRBV7-9 combines with J gene TRBJ2-1; perhaps TRBD2 as D (6 bases). V lost 8 bases and J lost 0, with 17 bases in between. The CDR3 spans 16 residues. The V gene's germline CDR1 is SEHNR and CDR2 FQNEAQ (reference sequence).

In this sample, this clone turned up once. J is TRBJ1-2 and V is TRBV7-9; D is possibly TRBD1 (6 bases). The CDR3 totals 15 residues. V was cut by 5 bases and J by 1 base, with 14 bases left in between. Germline V gives CDR1 SEHNR, CDR2 FQNEAQ (reference sequence). CDR3 nucleotide sequence: TGTGCCAGCAGCCTGGGGCAGGGGAGTAACTATGGCTACACCTTC. It specifies CASSLGQGSNYGYTF. Together with reference TRBV7-9 and TRBJ1-2, the CDR3 gives the full variable domain: DTGVSQNPRHKITKRGQNVTFRCDPISEHNRLYWYRQTLGQGPEFLTYFQNEAQLEKSRLLSDRFSAERPKGSFSTLEIQRTEQGDSAMYLCASSLGQGSNYGYTFGSGTRLTVV.

CDR3 DNA: TGCAGCGTCCTTCGGACAGGGGCTAGCACCGGGGAGCTGTTTTTT. Amino acid sequence: CSVLRTGASTGELFF. The chain links TRBV29-1 to TRBJ2-2; 9 nucleotides agree with TRBD1. This CDR3 is 15 amino acids long. V gave up 6 bases and J gave up 4 bases; unmatched junction bases: 9. Germline CDR1 and CDR2: SQVTM and ANQGSEA.

V is TRBV13 and J is TRBJ1-2, with TRBD1 identical over 9 bases. CDR3 length equals 15 residues. CDR1 is PRHDT and CDR2 is FYEKMQ in the germline V gene (reference sequence). The V gene end was trimmed by 3 bases and the J gene end by 6 bases; junction bases not matched to a gene: 8. CDR3 protein: CASSFNRGLVNGYTF. The DNA for the CDR3 is TGTGCCAGCAGCTTTAACAGGGGGCTTGTAAATGGCTACACCTTC.

This chain uses TRBV28 with TRBJ1-2, with 7 bases lining up with TRBD1. CDR1 is MDHEN, CDR2 SYDVKM, per germline. CDR3 size: 14 residues. With V trimmed by 5 bases and J by 2 bases, 5 bases remained unmatched. The CDR3 DNA reads TGTGCCAGCAGTCTTACAGGGGAAAACTATGGCTACACCTTC. Translated: CASSLTGENYGYTF.

This clone was found once. The chain employs TRBV9 and TRBJ1-5; no definite D call. The CDR3 loop spans 19 amino acids. The V and J ends lost 1 base and 1 base respectively, with 21 bases between them. Germline assignment: CDR1 SGDLS and CDR2 YYNGEE. The CDR3 region is CASSVPSDKRVLSNQPQHF. The CDR3 coding sequence is TGTGCCAGCAGCGTACCGTCCGACAAGCGGGTTTTGAGCAATCAGCCCCAGCATTTT.

This clone was picked up one time. J is TRBJ1-1 and V is TRBV2; no definite D call. Germline V gives CDR1 SNHLY, CDR2 FYNNEI. The CDR3 contains 13 residues. V was cut by 7 bases and J by 4 bases, with 13 bases left in between. In nucleotides, the CDR3 is TGTGCCAGCACCGCAACAGCGGGCACTGAAGCTTTCTTT. Its protein product is CASTATAGTEAFF.

The rearrangement joins TRBV10-3 to TRBJ1-6; a possible D gene is TRBD1 (5 bases). CDR3 size: 13 residues. Germline V gives CDR1 ENHRY, CDR2 SYGVKD. V was clipped by 3 bases and J by 7 bases, with 7 bases between them. This chain's CDR3 is CAISDGGNSPLHF. CDR3 DNA: TGTGCCATCAGTGATGGGGGGAATTCACCCCTCCACTTT.

The V and J genes are TRBV12-3 or TRBV12-4 and TRBJ1-1; D is unresolved. This CDR3 contains 12 residues. Deletions cut 5 bases from V and 6 bases from J, with 10 bases between. The CDR3, as DNA: TGTGCCAGCAGTCCGTCCCTTCCTGAAGCTTTCTTT. Protein: CASSPSLPEAFF.